This paragraph covers one T cell receptor beta chain sequence. What it recognizes is unknown. These data originate in a study of OX40 agonist ivuxolimab in advanced cancers. Looking at the study overall: The patients got ivuxolimab, which is an agonistic anti-OX40 (CD134) antibody.

The study sampled blood at baseline, cycle 4 day 1, and cycle 7 day 1. Profiling relied on immunoSEQ multiplex PCR, and the TCRdb table lists in-frame clones only, not all of them. The table includes tens of thousands of clones, about 80% detected once. Whole-study results and caveats: Average numbers of expanded clones were greater in CD8+ T cells than in CD4+.

The origin of this receptor is an adult with an advanced solid tumor such as melanoma, head and neck, liver or kidney cancer. Material: CD4+ or CD8+ T cells sorted from blood, obtained in a trial of the OX40 agonist ivuxolimab.

CDR3 sequence: CASSYPWSLGQKQYF. The CDR3 DNA follows: TGTGCCAGCAGCTACCCTTGGAGTTTAGGCCAGAAGCAGTACTTC. The chain has TRBV7-2 and TRBJ2-7; D is ambiguous. CDR3 size: 15 residues. V was cut by 4 bases and J by 8 bases, with 21 bases left in between. From germline, CDR1 is SGHTA and CDR2 FQGNSA.